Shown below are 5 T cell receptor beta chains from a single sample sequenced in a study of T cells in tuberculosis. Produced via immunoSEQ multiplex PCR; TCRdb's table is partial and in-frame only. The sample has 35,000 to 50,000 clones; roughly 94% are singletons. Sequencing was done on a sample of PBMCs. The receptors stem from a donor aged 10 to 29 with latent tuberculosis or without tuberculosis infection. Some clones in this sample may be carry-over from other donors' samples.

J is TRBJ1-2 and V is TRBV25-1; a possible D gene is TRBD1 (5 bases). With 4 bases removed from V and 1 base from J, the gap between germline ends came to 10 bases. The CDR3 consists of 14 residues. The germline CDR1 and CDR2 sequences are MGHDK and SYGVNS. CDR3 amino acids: CASSGRGVNYGYTF. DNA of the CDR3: TGTGCCAGCAGTGGTCGGGGGGTTAACTATGGCTACACCTTC.

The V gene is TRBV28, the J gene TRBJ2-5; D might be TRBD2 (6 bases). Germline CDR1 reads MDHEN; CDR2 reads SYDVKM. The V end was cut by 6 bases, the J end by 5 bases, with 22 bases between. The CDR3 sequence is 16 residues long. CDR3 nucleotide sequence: TGTGCCAGCAGCCTACGGGGGTCTGGTAGCTATGAGACCCAGTACTTC. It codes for CASSLRGSGSYETQYF.

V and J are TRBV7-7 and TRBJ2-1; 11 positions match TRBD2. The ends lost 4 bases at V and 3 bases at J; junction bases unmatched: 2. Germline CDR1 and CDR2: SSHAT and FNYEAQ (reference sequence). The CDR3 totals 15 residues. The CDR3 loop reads CASSSGTSGYNEQFF. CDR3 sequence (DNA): TGTGCCAGCAGCTCTGGGACTAGCGGCTACAATGAGCAGTTCTTC. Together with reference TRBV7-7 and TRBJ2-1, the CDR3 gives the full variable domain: GAGVSQSPRYKVTKRGQDVTLRCDPISSHATLYWYQQALGQGPEFLTYFNYEAQPDKSGLPSDRFSAERPEGSISTLTIQRTEQRDSAMYRCASSSGTSGYNEQFFGPGTRLTVL.

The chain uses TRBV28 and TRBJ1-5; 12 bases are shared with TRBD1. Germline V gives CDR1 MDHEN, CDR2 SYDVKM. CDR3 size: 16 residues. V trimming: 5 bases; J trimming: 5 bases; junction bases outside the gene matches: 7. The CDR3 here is CASSPMGQGAYQPQHF. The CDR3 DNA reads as TGTGCCAGCAGTCCCATGGGACAGGGGGCTTATCAGCCCCAGCATTTT.

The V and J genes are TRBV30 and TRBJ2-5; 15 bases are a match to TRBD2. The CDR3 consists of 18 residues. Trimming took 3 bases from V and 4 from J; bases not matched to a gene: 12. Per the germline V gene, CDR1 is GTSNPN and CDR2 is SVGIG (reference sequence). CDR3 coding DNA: TGTGCCTGGAGCCAAGGACTAGCGGGAGGGCCGATAGGAGAGACCCAGTACTTC. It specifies CAWSQGLAGGPIGETQYF. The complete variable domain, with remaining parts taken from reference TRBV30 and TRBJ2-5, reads SQTIHQWPATLVQPVGSPLSLECTVEGTSNPNLYWYRQAAGRGLQLLFYSVGIGQISSEVPQNLSASRPQDRQFILSSKKLLLSDSGFYLCAWSQGLAGGPIGETQYFGPGTRLLVL.